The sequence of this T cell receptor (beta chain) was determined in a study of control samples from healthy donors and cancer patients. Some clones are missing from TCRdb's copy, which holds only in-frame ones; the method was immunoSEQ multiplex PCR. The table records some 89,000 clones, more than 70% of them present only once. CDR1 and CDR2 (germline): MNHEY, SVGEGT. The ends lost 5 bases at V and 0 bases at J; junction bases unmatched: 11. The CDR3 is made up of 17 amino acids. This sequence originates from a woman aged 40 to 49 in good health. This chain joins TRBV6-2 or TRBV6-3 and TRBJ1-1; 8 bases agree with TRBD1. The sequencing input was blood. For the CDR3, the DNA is TGTGCCAGCAGTAGCACACCGGGACAGGATTTGAACACTGAAGCTTTCTTT. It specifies CASSSTPGQDLNTEAFF.